The table lists the clone carrying this T cell receptor beta chain with a few counts. The antigen is undetermined. This specimen comes from a study of early T cells in non-severe SARS-CoV-2 infection. Overall study findings and caveats: Clonotype matching in VDJdb favored anti-spike CD8 responses and did not capture private and CD4 specificities.

As part of library construction, unique molecular identifiers were attached to individual cDNA molecules. TCRdb passed the 5' RACE reads through MiXCR, listing each CDR3 protein once. Among about 60,000 distinct CDR3 sequences listed, 9.5% to 15% were seen once. This clonotype was obtained from an adult who was a healthcare worker with PCR-confirmed SARS-CoV-2 infection or an uninfected control (not recorded which). The sequencing sample was made of whole blood.

The CDR3 coding sequence is TGTGCCAGCGATACGCAGTATTTT. Protein sequence: CASDTQYF. J is TRBJ2-3 and V is TRBV25-1; the D is unclear. Trimming left V 8 bases short and J 6 bases short, with 0 bases between. The germline V gene has CDR1 MGHDK and CDR2 SYGVNS. The CDR3 length is 8 residues.